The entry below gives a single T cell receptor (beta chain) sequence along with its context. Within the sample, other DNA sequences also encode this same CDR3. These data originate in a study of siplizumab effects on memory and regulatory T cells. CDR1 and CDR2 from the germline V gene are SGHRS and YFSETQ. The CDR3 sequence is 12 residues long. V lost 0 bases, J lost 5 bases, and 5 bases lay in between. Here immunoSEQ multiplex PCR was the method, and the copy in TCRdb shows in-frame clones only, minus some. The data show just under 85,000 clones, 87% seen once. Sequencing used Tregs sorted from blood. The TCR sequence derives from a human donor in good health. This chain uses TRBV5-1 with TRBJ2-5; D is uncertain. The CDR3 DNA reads TGCGCCAGCAGCTTGGTGGGGGAGACCCAGTACTTC. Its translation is CASSLVGETQYF.